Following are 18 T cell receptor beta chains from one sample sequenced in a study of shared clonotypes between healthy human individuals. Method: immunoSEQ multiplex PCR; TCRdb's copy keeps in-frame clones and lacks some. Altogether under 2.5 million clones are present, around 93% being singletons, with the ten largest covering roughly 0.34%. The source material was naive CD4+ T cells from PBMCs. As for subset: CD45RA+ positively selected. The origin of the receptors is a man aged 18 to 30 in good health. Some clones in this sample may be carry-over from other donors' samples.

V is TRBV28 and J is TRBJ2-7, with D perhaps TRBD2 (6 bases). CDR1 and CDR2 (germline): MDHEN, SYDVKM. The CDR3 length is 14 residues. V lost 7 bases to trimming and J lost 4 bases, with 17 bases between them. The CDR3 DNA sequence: TGTGCCAGCACCCCTAGCCTTCGGGGGTACGAGCAGTACTTC. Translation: CASTPSLRGYEQYF. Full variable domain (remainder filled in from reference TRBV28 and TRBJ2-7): DVKVTQSSRYLVKRTGEKVFLECVQDMDHENMFWYRQDPGLGLRLIYFSYDVKMKEKGDIPEGYSVSREKKERFSLILESASTNQTSMYLCASTPSLRGYEQYFGPGTRLTVT.

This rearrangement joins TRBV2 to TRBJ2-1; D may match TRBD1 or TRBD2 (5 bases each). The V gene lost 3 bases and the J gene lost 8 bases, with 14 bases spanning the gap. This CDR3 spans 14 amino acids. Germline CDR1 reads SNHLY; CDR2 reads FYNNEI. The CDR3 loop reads CASSDQGRGYEQFF. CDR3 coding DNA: TGTGCCAGCAGTGACCAAGGCCGGGGCTATGAGCAGTTCTTC. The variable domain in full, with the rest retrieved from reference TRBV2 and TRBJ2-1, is EPEVTQTPSHQVTQMGQEVILRCVPISNHLYFYWYRQILGQKVEFLVSFYNNEISEKSEIFDDQFSVERPDGSNFTLKIRSTKLEDSAMYFCASSDQGRGYEQFFGPGTRLTVL.

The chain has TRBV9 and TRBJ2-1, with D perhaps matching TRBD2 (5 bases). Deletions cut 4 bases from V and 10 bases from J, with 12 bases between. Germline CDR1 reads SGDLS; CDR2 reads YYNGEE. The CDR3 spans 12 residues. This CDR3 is CASSFLGGEQFF. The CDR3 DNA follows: TGTGCCAGCAGCTTTCTGGGCGGGGAGCAGTTCTTC.

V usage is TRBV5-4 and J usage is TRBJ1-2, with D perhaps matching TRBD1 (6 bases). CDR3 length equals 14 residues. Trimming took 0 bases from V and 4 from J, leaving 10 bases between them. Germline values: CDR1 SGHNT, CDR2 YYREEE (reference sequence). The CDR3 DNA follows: TGTGCCAGCAGCTTGGTGGGGGGCGCCTATGGCTACACCTTC. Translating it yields CASSLVGGAYGYTF.

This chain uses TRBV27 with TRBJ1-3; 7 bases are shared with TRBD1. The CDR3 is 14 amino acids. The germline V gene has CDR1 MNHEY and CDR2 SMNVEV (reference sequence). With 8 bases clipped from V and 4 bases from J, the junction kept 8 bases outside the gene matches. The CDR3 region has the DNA TGTGCCAGCCCCGGACAGGTCGAAGGAAACACCATATATTTT. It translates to CASPGQVEGNTIYF.

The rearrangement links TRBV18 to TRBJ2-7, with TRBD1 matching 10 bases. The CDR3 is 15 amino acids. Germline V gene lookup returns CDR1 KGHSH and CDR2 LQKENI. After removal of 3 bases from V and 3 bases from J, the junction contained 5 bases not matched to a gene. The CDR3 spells CASSPGQGDIYEQYF. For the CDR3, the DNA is TGTGCCAGCTCACCCGGACAGGGGGATATCTACGAGCAGTACTTC.

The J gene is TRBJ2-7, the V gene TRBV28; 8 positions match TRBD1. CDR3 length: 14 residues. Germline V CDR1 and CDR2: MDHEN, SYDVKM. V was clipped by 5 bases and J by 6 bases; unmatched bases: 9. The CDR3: CASSVETGVIEQYF. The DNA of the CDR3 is TGTGCCAGCAGTGTTGAGACAGGGGTCATCGAGCAGTACTTC.

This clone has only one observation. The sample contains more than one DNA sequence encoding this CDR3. CDR3 protein: CASSLGGRQETQYF. DNA for the CDR3: TGTGCCAGCAGCTTAGGCGGGAGACAGGAGACCCAGTACTTC. V gene TRBV5-6 combines with J gene TRBJ2-5, with 7 bases aligning to TRBD2. The CDR3 is 14 residues long. Germline values: CDR1 SGHDT, CDR2 YYEEEE. V dropped 2 bases and J dropped 5; count of bases not matched to a gene: 6. The entire variable domain, with the rest obtained from reference TRBV5-6 and TRBJ2-5, is as follows: DAGVTQSPTHLIKTRGQQVTLRCSPKSGHDTVSWYQQALGQGPQFIFQYYEEEERQRGNFPDRFSGHQFPNYSSELNVNALLLGDSALYLCASSLGGRQETQYFGPGTRLLVL.

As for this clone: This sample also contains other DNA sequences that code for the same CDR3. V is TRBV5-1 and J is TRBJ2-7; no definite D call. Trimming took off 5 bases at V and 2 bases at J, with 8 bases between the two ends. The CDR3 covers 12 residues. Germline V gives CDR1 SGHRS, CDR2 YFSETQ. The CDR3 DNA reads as TGCGCCAGCAGTGTGGCTCCCTACGAGCAGTACTTC. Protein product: CASSVAPYEQYF.

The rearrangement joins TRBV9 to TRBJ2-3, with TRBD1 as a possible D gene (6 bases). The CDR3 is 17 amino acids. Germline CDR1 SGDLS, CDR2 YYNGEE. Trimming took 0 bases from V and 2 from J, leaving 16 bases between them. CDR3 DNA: TGTGCCAGCAGCGTAGATTTTGGCAGGGGATACACAGATACGCAGTATTTT. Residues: CASSVDFGRGYTDTQYF.

The DNA for the CDR3 is TGTGCCAGCAGTGAATCTGGGGTTAGGAACACTGAAGCTTTCTTT. Protein sequence: CASSESGVRNTEAFF. The genes are TRBV2 and TRBJ1-1, with unresolved D. The CDR3 runs to 15 residues. The ends were cut back, 2 bases at V and 1 base at J, with 11 bases in the middle. CDR1 and CDR2 (germline): SNHLY, FYNNEI.

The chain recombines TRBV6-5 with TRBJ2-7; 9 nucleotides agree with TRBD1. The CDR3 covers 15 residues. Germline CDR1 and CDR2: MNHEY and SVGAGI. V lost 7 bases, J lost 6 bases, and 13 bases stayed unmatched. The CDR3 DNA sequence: TGTGCCAGCACCCGAACAGGGGGCGGTTTGGGCGAGCAGTACTTC. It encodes CASTRTGGGLGEQYF.

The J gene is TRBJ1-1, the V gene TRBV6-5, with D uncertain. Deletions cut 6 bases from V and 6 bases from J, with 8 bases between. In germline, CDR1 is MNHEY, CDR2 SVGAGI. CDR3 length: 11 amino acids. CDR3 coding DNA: TGTGCCAGCAGGGGCGTCGCTGAAGCTTTCTTT. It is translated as CASRGVAEAFF.

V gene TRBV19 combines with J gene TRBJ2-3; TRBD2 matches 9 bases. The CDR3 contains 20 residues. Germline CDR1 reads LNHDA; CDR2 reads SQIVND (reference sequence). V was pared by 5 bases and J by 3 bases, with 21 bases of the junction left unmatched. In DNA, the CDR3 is TGTGCCAGTAGTTCCAGAGGGGGGAGCCGGGCTAGCGGGACGACAGATACGCAGTATTTT. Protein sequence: CASSSRGGSRASGTTDTQYF.

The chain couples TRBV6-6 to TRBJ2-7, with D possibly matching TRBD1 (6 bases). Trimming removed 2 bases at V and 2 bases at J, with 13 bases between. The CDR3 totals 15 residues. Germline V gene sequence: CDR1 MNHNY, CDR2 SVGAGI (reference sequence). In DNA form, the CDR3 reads TGTGCCAGCAGTTACATAGCAGGGGCCGCCTACGAGCAGTACTTC. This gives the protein CASSYIAGAAYEQYF.

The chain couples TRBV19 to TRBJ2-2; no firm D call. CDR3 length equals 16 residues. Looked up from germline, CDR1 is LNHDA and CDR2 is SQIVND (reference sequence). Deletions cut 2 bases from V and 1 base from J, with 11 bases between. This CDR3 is CASSIFGRQNTGELFF. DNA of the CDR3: TGTGCCAGTAGTATATTCGGCCGACAGAACACCGGGGAGCTGTTTTTT. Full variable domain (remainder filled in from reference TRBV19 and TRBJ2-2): DGGITQSPKYLFRKEGQNVTLSCEQNLNHDAMYWYRQDPGQGLRLIYYSQIVNDFQKGDIAEGYSVSREKKESFPLTVTSAQKNPTAFYLCASSIFGRQNTGELFFGEGSRLTVL.

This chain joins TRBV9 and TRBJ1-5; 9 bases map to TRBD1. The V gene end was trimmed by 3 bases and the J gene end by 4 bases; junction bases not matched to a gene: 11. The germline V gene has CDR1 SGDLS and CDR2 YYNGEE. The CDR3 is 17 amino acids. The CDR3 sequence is CASSAVGTGRINQPQHF. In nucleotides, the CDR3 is TGTGCCAGCAGCGCCGTCGGGACAGGGCGAATAAATCAGCCCCAGCATTTT.

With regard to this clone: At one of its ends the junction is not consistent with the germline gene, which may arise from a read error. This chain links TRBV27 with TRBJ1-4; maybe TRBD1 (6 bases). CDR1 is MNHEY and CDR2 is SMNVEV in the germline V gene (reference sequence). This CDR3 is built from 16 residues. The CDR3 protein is CASSLSAGTTNEKLFF. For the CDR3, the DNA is TGTGCCAGCAGTTTATCTGCGGGGACAACCAATGAAAAACTGTTTTTT.